This entry is about one T cell receptor beta chain. This record belongs to a study of neoadjuvant anti-PD-1 for oral cavity cancer. V shed 5 bases and J 2 bases; nucleotides not matched to a gene: 6. From germline, CDR1 is SGHAT and CDR2 FQNNGV. This CDR3 is 16 amino acids long. Method: immunoSEQ multiplex PCR; TCRdb's copy keeps in-frame clones and lacks some. The sample holds 30,000 to 35,000 clones, about 86% seen once. The receptor was isolated from a person between 40 and 80 years old with oral cavity squamous cell carcinoma. The V and J genes are TRBV11-2 and TRBJ2-3; 11 bases line up with TRBD2. The sample was PBMCs, taken before nivolumab (anti-PD-1) treatment. The CDR3 coding sequence is TGTGCCAGCAGCCCTGGGGGACTAGCGGTCACAGATACGCAGTATTTT. Its protein product is CASSPGGLAVTDTQYF.